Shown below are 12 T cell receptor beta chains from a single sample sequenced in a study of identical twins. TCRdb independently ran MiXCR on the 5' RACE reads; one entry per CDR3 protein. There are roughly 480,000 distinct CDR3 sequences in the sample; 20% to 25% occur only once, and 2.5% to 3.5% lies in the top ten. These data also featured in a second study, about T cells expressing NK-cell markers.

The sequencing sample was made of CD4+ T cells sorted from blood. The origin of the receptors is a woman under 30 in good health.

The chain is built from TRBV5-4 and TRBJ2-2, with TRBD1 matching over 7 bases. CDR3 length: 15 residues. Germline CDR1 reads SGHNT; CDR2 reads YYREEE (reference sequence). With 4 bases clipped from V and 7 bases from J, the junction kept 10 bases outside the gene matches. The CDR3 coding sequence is TGTGCCAGCAGCATCCGACAGGGTTCGGGCGGGGAGCTGTTTTTT. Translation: CASSIRQGSGGELFF.

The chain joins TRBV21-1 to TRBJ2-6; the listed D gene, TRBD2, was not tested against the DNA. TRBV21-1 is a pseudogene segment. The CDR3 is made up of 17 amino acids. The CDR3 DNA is TGTGCCAGCCTAGGGGGACGGCCTCTCTCTGGGGCCAACGTCCTGACTTTC. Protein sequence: CASLGGRPLSGANVLTF.

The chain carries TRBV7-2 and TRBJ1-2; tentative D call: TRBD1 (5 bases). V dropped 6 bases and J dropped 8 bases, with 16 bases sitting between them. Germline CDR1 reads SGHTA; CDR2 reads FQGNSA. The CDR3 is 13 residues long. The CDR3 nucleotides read TGTGCCAGCAGATCCGGGACGGGCGTGGGCTACACCTTC. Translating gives CASRSGTGVGYTF.

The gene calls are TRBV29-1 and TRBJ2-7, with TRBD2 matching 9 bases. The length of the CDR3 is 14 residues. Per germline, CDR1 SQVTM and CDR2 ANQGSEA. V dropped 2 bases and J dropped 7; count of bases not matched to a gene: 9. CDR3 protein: CSVEFLAGRGEQYF. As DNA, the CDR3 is TGCAGCGTTGAATTCCTAGCGGGACGTGGGGAGCAGTACTTC.

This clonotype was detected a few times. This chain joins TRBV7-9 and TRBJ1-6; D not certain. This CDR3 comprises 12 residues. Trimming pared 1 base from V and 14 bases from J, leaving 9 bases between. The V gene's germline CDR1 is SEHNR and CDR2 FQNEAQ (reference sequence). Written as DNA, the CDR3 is TGTGCCAGCAGCTTAGGAGATGACGCCCTCCACTTT. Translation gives CASSLGDDALHF.

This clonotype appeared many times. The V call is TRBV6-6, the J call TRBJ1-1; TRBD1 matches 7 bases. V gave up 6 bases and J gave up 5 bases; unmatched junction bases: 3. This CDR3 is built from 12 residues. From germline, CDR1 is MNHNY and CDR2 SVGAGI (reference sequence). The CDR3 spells CASRQGGTEAFF. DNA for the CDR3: TGTGCCAGCAGGCAGGGGGGAACTGAAGCTTTCTTT.

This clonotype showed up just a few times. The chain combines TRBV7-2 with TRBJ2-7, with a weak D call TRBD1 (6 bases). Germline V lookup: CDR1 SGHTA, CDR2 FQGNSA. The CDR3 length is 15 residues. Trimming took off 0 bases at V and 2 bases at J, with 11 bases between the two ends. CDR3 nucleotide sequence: TGTGCCAGCAGCTTAGCGGGACAAGCCACCTACGAGCAGTACTTC. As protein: CASSLAGQATYEQYF.

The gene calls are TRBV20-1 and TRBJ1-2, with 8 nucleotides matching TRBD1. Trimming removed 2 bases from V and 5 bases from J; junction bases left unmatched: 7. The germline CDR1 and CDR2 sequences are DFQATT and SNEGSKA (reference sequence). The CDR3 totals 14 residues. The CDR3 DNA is TGCAGTGCTAGATGGGAGGACAGGGATTATGGCTACACCTTC. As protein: CSARWEDRDYGYTF.

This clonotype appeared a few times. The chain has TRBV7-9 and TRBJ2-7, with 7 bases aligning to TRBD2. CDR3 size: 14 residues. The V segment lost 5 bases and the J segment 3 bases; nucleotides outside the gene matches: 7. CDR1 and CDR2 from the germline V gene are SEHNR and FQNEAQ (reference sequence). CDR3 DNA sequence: TGTGCCAGCAGCATCGGCCCGGGGGGCTACGAGCAGTACTTC. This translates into CASSIGPGGYEQYF.

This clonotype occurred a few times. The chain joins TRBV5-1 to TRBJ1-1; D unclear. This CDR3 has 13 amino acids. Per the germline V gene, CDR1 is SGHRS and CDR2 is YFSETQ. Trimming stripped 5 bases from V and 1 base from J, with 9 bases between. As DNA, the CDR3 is TGCGCCAGCAGATCCGGGGAGAACACTGAAGCTTTCTTT. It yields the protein CASRSGENTEAFF.

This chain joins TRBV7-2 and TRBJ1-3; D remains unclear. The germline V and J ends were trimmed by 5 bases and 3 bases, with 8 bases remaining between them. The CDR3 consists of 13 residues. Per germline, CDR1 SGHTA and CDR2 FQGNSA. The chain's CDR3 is CASSPSHGNTIYF. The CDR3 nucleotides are TGTGCCAGCAGCCCTAGTCATGGAAACACCATATATTTT.

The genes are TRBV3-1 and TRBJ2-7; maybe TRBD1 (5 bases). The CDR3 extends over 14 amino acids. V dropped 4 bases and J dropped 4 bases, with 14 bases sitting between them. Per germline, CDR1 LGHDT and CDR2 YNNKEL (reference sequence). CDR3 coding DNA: TGTGCCAGCAGCCGCCGGACACGGTCGTACGAGCAGTACTTC. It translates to CASSRRTRSYEQYF.